Listed here is a single TCR beta chain. The clone's antigen remains unknown. One base away there is no much larger clone; base qualities are not given. The CDR3 measures 13 amino acids from cysteine to phenylalanine. Of the read, only the CDR3 DNA is kept; its 39 bases are in frame from base 1. V is reduced by 3 bases and J by 1 base, leaving a spacing of 5 bases between them. CDR1 SGHDT and CDR2 YYEEEE are derived from the germline V gene. TCRbeta CDR3 regions were amplified from genomic DNA using the immunoSEQ Assay, a bias-controlled multiplex PCR. The published analysis was carried out like this. Within the assay, amplification of reference gene primers was used to estimate how many nucleated cells each sample contained. To quantify the absolute abundance of each unique TCRbeta CDR3 rearrangement, sequence reads were collapsed and filtered. Productive Simpson clonality was computed per sample as the square root of Simpson's diversity index over productive rearrangements. What TCRdb holds here is the immuneACCESS table cut down to in-frame rearrangements. Part of the clones is not present; checked against another copy, under half of the missing clones reflect an unresolved V gene, and the others are unexplained. V, J and clone size were drawn from that table, and D and trimming were deduced from the DNA. Within this sample are roughly 190,000 clones, with 86% of them counted one time only. The ten largest clones add up to 6% to 7.5% of the sample.

Each collaborating institution followed its own protocols to collect whole blood in K2EDTA tubes. Collaborator samples were shipped for TCRbeta analysis as frozen whole blood, isolated PBMCs, or DNA extracted from either sample type. This record comes from a study of blood T cell repertoires in COVID-19 (dated by TCRdb to about 2020). Regarding the complete study: The collaborator samples originated in the United States, Italy and Spain and spanned the acute and convalescent phases of COVID-19. The samples were drawn from two sources: the first 160 participants of the ongoing ImmuneRACE study, and 1,000 to 1,500 subjects contributed by 6 global collaborators. A freely available public database, intended as a resource for researchers studying the immune response to SARS-CoV-2, is where the repertoires were released. The dataset comprised deeply sampled blood TCRbeta repertoires from subjects exposed to, actively infected with, or recovered from COVID-19. The material from the prospective study consisted of cDNA or gDNA derived from T cells, B-cell-depleted T cells, or PBMCs. Nearly every sample came with metadata listing a de-identified subject ID, COVID-19 status, age in years and sex. Where available, HLA class I and class II types were taken from metadata supplied by the sample provider and were not determined by assay-based typing.

Study-level results and caveats: The amount of clinical and demographic metadata varied by source and participant and was provided uncurated.

The clonotype originates from an elderly woman in a cohort sampled during active or convalescent COVID-19. Recombination joined TRBV5-6 with TRBJ2-1, with the identity of the D gene unclear. Source material: peripheral blood. The DNA is TGTGCCAGCAGCTCCGGGTCCTACAATGAGCAGTTCTTC. This codes for CASSSGSYNEQFF.